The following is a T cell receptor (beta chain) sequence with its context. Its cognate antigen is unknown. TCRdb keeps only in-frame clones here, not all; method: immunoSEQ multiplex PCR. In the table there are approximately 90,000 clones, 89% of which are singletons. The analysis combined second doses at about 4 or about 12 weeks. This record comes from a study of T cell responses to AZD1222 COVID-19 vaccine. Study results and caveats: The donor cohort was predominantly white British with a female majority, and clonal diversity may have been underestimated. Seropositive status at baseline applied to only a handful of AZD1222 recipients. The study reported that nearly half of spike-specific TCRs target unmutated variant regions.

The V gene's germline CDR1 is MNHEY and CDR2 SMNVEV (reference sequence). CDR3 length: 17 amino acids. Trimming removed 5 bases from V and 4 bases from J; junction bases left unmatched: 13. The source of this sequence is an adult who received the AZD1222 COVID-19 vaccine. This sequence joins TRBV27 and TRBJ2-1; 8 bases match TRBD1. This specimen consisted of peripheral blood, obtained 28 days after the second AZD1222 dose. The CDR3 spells CASSQPRVDRGYNEQFF. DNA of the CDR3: TGTGCCAGCAGTCAACCCCGCGTCGACAGGGGTTACAATGAGCAGTTCTTC.